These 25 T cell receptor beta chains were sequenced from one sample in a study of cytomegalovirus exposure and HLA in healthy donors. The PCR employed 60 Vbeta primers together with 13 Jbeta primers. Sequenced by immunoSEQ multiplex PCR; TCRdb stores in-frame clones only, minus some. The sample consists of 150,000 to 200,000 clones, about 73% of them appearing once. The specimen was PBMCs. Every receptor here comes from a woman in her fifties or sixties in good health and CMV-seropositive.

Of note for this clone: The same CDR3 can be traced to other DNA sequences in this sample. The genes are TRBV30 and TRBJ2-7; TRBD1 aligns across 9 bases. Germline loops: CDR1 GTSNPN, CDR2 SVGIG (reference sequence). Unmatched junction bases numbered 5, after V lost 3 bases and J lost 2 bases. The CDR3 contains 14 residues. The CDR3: CAWRGTGRPYEQYF. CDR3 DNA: TGTGCCTGGAGGGGGACAGGGAGACCCTACGAGCAGTACTTC.

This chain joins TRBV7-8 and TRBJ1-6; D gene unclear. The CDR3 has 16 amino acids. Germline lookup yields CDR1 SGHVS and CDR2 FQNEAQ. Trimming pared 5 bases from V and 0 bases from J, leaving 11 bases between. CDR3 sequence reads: CASSPYSSSYNSPLHF. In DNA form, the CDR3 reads TGTGCCAGCAGCCCCTACAGCAGCTCCTATAATTCACCCCTCCACTTT.

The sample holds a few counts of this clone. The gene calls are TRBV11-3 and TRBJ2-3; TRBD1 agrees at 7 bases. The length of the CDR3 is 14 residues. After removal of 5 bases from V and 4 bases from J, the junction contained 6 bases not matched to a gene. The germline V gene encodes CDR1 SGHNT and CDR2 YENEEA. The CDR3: CASSDRAGADTQYF. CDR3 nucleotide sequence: TGTGCCAGCAGCGACAGGGCCGGAGCAGATACGCAGTATTTT.

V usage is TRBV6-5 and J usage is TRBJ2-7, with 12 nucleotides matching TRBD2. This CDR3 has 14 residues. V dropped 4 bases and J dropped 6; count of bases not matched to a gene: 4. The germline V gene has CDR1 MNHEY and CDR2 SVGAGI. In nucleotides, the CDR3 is TGTGCCAGCAGTTCTAGCGGGGGGGCGGGCGAGCAGTACTTC. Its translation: CASSSSGGAGEQYF.

CDR3 amino acids: CAWTDRGSGNTIYF. DNA for the CDR3: TGTGCCTGGACCGACAGGGGATCTGGAAACACCATATATTTT. V usage is TRBV30 and J usage is TRBJ1-3, with TRBD1 matching 8 bases. The junction had 3 bases not matched to a gene; V was cut back by 4 bases and J by 1 base. The CDR3 spans 14 residues. Germline V CDR1 and CDR2: GTSNPN, SVGIG (reference sequence).

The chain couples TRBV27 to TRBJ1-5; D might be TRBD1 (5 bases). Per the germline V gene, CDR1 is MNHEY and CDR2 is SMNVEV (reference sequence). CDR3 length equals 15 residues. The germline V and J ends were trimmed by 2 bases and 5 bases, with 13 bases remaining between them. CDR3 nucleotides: TGTGCCAGCAGTTTAAGGCAGGGCATCTATCAGCCCCAGCATTTT. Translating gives CASSLRQGIYQPQHF.

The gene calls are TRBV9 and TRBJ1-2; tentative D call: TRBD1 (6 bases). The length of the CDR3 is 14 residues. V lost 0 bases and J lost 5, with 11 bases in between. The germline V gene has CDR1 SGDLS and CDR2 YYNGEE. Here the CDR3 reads CASSVAGTSYGYTF. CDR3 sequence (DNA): TGTGCCAGCAGCGTAGCCGGGACATCTTATGGCTACACCTTC.

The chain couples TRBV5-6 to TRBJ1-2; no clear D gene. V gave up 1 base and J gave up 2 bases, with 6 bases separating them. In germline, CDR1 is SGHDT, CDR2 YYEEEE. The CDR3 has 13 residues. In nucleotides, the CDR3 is TGTGCCAGCAGCTTGCCAGGAAACTATGGCTACACCTTC. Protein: CASSLPGNYGYTF.

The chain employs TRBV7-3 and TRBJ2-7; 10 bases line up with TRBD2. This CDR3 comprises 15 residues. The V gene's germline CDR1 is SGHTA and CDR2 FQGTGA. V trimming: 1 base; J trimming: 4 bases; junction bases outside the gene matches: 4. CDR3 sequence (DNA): TGTGCCAGCAGCTTAAGAAGCGGGGGGGCGTACGAGCAGTACTTC. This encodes CASSLRSGGAYEQYF. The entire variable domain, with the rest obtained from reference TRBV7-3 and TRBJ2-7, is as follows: GAGVSQTPSNKVTEKGKYVELRCDPISGHTALYWYRQSLGQGPEFLIYFQGTGAADDSGLPNDRFFAVRPEGSVSTLKIQRTERGDSAVYLCASSLRSGGAYEQYFGPGTRLTVT.

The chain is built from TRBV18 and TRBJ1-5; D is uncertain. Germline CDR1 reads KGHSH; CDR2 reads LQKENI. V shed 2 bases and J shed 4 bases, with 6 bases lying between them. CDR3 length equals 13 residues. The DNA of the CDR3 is TGTGCCAGCTCACCAGCGGTTAATCAGCCCCAGCATTTT. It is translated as CASSPAVNQPQHF.

CDR3 in DNA: TGTGCCAGCAGCTTAGAACAGCGGGGGCTCTTTGCGGTAGGGACGAATACGCAGTATTTT. Its translation: CASSLEQRGLFAVGTNTQYF. The rearrangement uses TRBV11-2 and TRBJ2-3; 8 nucleotides line up with TRBD2. This CDR3 spans 20 amino acids. V shed 0 bases, J shed 7 bases, and the junction held 21 bases outside the gene matches. CDR1 and CDR2 from the germline V gene are SGHAT and FQNNGV.

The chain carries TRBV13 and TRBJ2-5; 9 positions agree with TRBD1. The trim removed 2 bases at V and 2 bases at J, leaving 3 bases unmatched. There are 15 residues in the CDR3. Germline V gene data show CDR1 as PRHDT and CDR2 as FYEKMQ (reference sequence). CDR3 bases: TGTGCCAGCAGCTTATACGGGACAGGGCAAGAGACCCAGTACTTC. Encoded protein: CASSLYGTGQETQYF.

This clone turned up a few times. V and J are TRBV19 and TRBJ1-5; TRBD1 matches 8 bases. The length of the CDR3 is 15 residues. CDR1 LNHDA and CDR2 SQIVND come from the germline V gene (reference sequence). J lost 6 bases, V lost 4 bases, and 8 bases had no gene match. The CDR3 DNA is TGTGCCAGTAGTACGAGCGACAGGGGTGGTCAGCCCCAGCATTTT. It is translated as CASSTSDRGGQPQHF.

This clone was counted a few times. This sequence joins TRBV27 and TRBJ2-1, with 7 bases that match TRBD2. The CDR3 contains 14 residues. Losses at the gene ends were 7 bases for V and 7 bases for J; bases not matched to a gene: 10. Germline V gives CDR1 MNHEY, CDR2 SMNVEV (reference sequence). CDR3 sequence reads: CASTLYDGGNEQFF. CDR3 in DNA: TGTGCCAGCACTCTTTACGACGGGGGGAATGAGCAGTTCTTC.

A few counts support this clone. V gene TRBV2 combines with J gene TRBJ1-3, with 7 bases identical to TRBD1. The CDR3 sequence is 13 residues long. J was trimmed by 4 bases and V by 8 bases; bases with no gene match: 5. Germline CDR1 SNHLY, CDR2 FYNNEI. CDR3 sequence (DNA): TGTGCCAGCGTGAAACAGGGGGGAAACACCATATATTTT. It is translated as CASVKQGGNTIYF.

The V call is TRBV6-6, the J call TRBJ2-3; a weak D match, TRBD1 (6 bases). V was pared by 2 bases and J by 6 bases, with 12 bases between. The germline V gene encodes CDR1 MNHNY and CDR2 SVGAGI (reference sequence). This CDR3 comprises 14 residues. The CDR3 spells CASSYTGSRDTQYF. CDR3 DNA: TGTGCCAGCAGTTACACAGGGTCTAGGGATACGCAGTATTTT.

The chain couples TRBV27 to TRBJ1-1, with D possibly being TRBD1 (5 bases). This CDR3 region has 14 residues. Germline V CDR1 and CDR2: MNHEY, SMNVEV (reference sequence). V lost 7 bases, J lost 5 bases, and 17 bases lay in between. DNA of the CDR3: TGTGCCAGCACCACGGGGGTCCAAGGGACTGAAGCTTTCTTT. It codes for CASTTGVQGTEAFF.

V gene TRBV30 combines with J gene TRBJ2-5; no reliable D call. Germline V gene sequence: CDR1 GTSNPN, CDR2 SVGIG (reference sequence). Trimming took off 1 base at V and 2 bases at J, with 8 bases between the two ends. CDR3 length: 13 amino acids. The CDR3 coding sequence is TGTGCCTGGAGTGAGCGCTGGCAAGAGACCCAGTACTTC. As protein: CAWSERWQETQYF. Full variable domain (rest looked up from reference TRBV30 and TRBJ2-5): SQTIHQWPATLVQPVGSPLSLECTVEGTSNPNLYWYRQAAGRGLQLLFYSVGIGQISSEVPQNLSASRPQDRQFILSSKKLLLSDSGFYLCAWSERWQETQYFGPGTRLLVL.

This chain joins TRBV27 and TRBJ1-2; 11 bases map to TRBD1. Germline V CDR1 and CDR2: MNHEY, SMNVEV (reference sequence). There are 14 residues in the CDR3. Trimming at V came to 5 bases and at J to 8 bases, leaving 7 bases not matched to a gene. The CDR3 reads CASSRQGQGGGYTF. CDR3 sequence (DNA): TGTGCCAGCAGTCGGCAGGGACAGGGGGGCGGCTACACCTTC.

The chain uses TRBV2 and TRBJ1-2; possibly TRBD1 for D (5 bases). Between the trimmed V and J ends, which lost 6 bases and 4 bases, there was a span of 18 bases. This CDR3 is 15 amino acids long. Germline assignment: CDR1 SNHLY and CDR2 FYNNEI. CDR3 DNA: TGTGCCAGCAGACTCGATCAACCGGGACTCTATGGCTACACCTTC. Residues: CASRLDQPGLYGYTF.

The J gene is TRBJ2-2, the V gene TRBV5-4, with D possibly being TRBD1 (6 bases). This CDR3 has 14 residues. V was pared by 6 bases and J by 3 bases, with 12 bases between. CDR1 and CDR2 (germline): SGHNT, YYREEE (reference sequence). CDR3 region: CASKRDTDTGELFF. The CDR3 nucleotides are TGTGCCAGCAAACGGGACACAGACACCGGGGAGCTGTTTTTT.

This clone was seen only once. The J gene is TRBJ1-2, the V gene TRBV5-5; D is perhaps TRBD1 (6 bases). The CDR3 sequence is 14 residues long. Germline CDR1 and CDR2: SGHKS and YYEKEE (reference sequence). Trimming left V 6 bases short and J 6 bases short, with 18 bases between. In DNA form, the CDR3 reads TGTGCCAGCACCGGGTCAGGGGATTATCATGGCTACACCTTC. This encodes CASTGSGDYHGYTF.

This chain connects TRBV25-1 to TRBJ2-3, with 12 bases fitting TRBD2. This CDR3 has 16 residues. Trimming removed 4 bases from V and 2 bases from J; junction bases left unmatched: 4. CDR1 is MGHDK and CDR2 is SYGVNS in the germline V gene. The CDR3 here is CASSVRLAGVTDTQYF. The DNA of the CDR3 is TGTGCCAGCAGTGTAAGACTAGCGGGGGTCACAGATACGCAGTATTTT.

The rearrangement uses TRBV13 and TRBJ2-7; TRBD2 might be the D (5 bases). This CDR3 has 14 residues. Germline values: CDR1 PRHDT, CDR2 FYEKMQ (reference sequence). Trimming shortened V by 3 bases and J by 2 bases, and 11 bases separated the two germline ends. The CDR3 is CASSLEVGTYEQYF. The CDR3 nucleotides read TGTGCCAGCAGCTTGGAGGTGGGCACCTACGAGCAGTACTTC.

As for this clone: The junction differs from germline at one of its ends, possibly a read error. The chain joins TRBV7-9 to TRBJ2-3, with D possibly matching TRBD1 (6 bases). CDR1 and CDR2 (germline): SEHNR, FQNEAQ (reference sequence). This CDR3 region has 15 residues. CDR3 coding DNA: TGTTCCAGCAGCTCGTGGGACAAAGGAACAGATACGCAGTATTTT. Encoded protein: CSSSSWDKGTDTQYF.